The present entry profiles one T cell receptor (beta chain) with its context. What it binds is not known. These data originate in a study of shared clonotypes between healthy human individuals. At the level of the study: Each donor contributed plates that comprised three CD4 naive, three CD4 memory, two CD8 naive and one CD8 memory.

Germline loops: CDR1 SEHNR, CDR2 FQNEAQ (reference sequence). V lost 5 bases, J lost 8 bases, and 15 bases lay in between. The CDR3 spans 13 residues. Study conclusions and caveats: The study generally estimated greater richness for naive than memory subsets. Owing to a small donor count, the genetic and exposure-history diversity represented was limited. Shared clonotypes: about 5% naive CD4, roughly 3.5% naive CD8, 2.3% memory CD4, approximately 0.4% memory CD8.

Sequencing was performed with immunoSEQ multiplex PCR; in TCRdb, only in-frame clones are kept and a portion is missing. Among fewer than 1.8 million clones listed, approximately 98.5% were seen once. The TCR sequence derives from a man aged 25 to 40 in good health. Sequencing was performed on naive CD4+ T cells sorted from blood. This sample's subset: CD45RA+ positively selected. The chain couples TRBV7-9 to TRBJ1-2; no reliable D call. The chain's CDR3 is CASSAASRWGYTF. The CDR3 region has the DNA TGTGCCAGCAGCGCCGCTTCGAGGTGGGGCTACACCTTC.